The rows below give T cell receptor beta chains drawn from one sample of a study of preoperative IRX-2 immunotherapy in early breast cancer. Profiling relied on immunoSEQ multiplex PCR, and the TCRdb table lists in-frame clones only, not all of them. Here the sample spans about 43,000 clones, about 95% being singletons. The sequencing used tumor tissue, collected after IRX-2 immunotherapy. The receptors derive from a human donor with breast cancer. CDR3s include the opening cysteine and the closing phenylalanine or tryptophan. A D gene is named only where the DNA matches it firmly. The size entry is marked missing in some rows and otherwise reads once, few, many or a size class.

v_gene,abundance,d_gene,j_gene,CDR3nt,CDR3aa
TRBV7-2,-,-,TRBJ1-1,TGTGCCAGCAGCTTAGCGCCGGACAGCTGGACTGAAGCTTTCTTT,CASSLAPDSWTEAFF
TRBV7-3,-,TRBD2,TRBJ2-2,TGTGCCAGCAGCTATAGCGGGGGGGACACCGGGGAGCTGTTTTTT,CASSYSGGDTGELFF
TRBV7-3,-,TRBD2,TRBJ2-1,TGTGCCAGCAGCTTTAGCGGGAGGGGAAATGAGCAGTTCTTC,CASSFSGRGNEQFF
TRBV18,-,TRBD2,TRBJ2-5,TGTGCCAGCTCACCAACGACTAGCGGGGGATTTGGGACCCAGTACTTC,CASSPTTSGGFGTQYF
TRBV7-2,-,TRBD1,TRBJ1-2,TGTGCCAGCAGCCCAACTCCAACCGGGACAGGCTATGGCTACACCTTC,CASSPTPTGTGYGYTF
TRBV18,once,TRBD2,TRBJ2-3,TGTGCCAGCTCACCGGCGGGAGAGGAAGATACGCAGTATTTT,CASSPAGEEDTQYF
TRBV7-3,-,TRBD2,TRBJ2-5,TGTGCCAGCAGCTTAGCCCCGTTTCAAGAGCGGGGGTACCAAGAGACCCAGTACTTC,CASSLAPFQERGYQETQYF
TRBV4-3,once,-,TRBJ1-6,TGCGCCAGCAGCCAAGGTTGGACTGTCTCCTATAATTCACCCCTCCACTTT,CASSQGWTVSYNSPLHF
TRBV11-2,-,TRBD1,TRBJ1-2,TGTGCCAGCAGCTCATACAGGGGAATCGGCAATCAACGCGGCTACACCTTC,CASSSYRGIGNQRGYTF
TRBV9,-,-,TRBJ2-1,TGTGCCAGCAGCATCTTCTACAATGAGCAGTTCTTC,CASSIFYNEQFF
TRBV16,-,TRBD1,TRBJ1-5,TGTGCCAGCAGCCATCGGGGACAGGGCTTTAGGACTCAGCCCCAGCATTTT,CASSHRGQGFRTQPQHF
TRBV5-6,few,-,TRBJ1-2,TGTGCCAGCAGCTTGGTCAGCCATGGCTACACCTTC,CASSLVSHGYTF
TRBV27,-,-,TRBJ2-7,TGTGCCAGCAGTTTAGGTTTCCCCTACGAGCAGTACTTC,CASSLGFPYEQYF
TRBV9,-,TRBD1,TRBJ2-1,TGTGCCAGCAGCGTAGGGATTTTGGGGGACAGGTCCGATGAGCAGTTCTTC,CASSVGILGDRSDEQFF
TRBV5-1,-,-,TRBJ1-1,TGCGCCAGCAGCTTAGGACCACACACTGAAGCTTTCTTT,CASSLGPHTEAFF
TRBV4-3,-,TRBD1,TRBJ2-6,TGCGCCAGCAGCCCACCGTTCGGACAGGGGGACTCTGGGGCCAACGTCCTGACTTTC,CASSPPFGQGDSGANVLTF
TRBV19,-,-,TRBJ1-3,TGTGCCAGTAGACCGCCGTGGGACTCTGGAAACACCATATATTTT,CASRPPWDSGNTIYF
TRBV7-8,-,-,TRBJ2-2,TGTGCCAGCAGCCCCCACAAGACCGGGGAGCTGTTTTTT,CASSPHKTGELFF
TRBV7-2,-,-,TRBJ2-3,TGTGCCAGCAGCTTAGTAGGGGAGAGCACAGATACGCAGTATTTT,CASSLVGESTDTQYF
TRBV19,-,-,TRBJ2-2,TGTGCCACCGGCCGGACAGCAACTTCGAACACCGGGGAGCTGTTTTTT,CATGRTATSNTGELFF
TRBV30,-,-,TRBJ1-1,TGTGCCTGGATTCCGTTCGGACGTGGCACTGAAGCTTTCTTT,CAWIPFGRGTEAFF
TRBV11-2,-,-,TRBJ2-5,TGTGCCAGCAGCTTATGGCTATCCGTACGGGAGACCCAGTACTTC,CASSLWLSVRETQYF
TRBV2,-,-,TRBJ1-2,TGTGCCACCCCCCGTCAGTCGATATATGGCTACACCTTC,CATPRQSIYGYTF
TRBV10-3,-,TRBD2,TRBJ2-1,TGTGCCATCAGTGCTAGCGGGCCTACCTACAATGAGCAGTTCTTC,CAISASGPTYNEQFF
TRBV2,once,-,TRBJ2-5,TGTGCCAGCAGTGAACAGAGACTAGTTGATCAAGAGACCCAGTACTTC,CASSEQRLVDQETQYF
TRBV19,-,TRBD1,TRBJ2-1,TGTGCCAGTAGTGACCGGGACAGGGGTTTCTATGAGCAGTTCTTC,CASSDRDRGFYEQFF
TRBV4-2,-,-,TRBJ1-3,TGTGCCAGCAGCCAAGTCTTGGGTTCTGGAAACACCATATATTTT,CASSQVLGSGNTIYF
TRBV15,-,-,TRBJ2-3,TGTGCCACCAGCGGACTACATGGGGTAGATACGCAGTATTTT,CATSGLHGVDTQYF
TRBV9,-,-,TRBJ1-3,TGTGCCAGCAGCGCCGGACCGGGAAACACCATATATTTT,CASSAGPGNTIYF
TRBV11-2,-,-,TRBJ1-3,TGTGCCAGCAGCGGATCAGGACGGAGCTCTGGAAACACCATATATTTT,CASSGSGRSSGNTIYF
TRBV10-1,-,-,TRBJ2-5,TGCGCCAGCACGGGGGGCATCCCCCAAGAGACCCAGTACTTC,CASTGGIPQETQYF
TRBV7-2,-,-,TRBJ1-1,TGTGCCAGCAGCTTAGCGCGGCACAGGGCGAACACTGAAGCTTTCTTT,CASSLARHRANTEAFF
TRBV9,-,-,TRBJ1-5,TGTGCCAGCAGCGTTGAAATCCGGGATTCGAGCAATCAGCCCCAGCATTTT,CASSVEIRDSSNQPQHF
TRBV5-5,-,TRBD2,TRBJ2-1,TGTGCCAGCACCCGGGGGGGTGAGCAGTTCTTC,CASTRGGEQFF
TRBV13,-,TRBD2,TRBJ2-3,TGTGCCAGCAGCCCGGGACTAGCGGGAGAACTGAGCACAGATACGCAGTATTTT,CASSPGLAGELSTDTQYF
TRBV4-3,-,-,TRBJ2-7,TGCGCCAGCAGCCAAGAGTTGGGGCGGGAGCAGTACTTC,CASSQELGREQYF
TRBV10-1,-,TRBD2,TRBJ2-1,TGCGCCGGGTACGGGCTAGCGGGGCACAATGAGCAGTTCTTC,CAGYGLAGHNEQFF
TRBV7-7,-,-,TRBJ2-2,TGTGCCAGCAGCTTTCGGGATACCGGGGAGCTGTTTTTT,CASSFRDTGELFF
TRBV5-1,-,-,TRBJ1-3,TGCGCCAGCAGCAATAAGGGGGGCGCCCCTGGAAACACCATATATTTT,CASSNKGGAPGNTIYF
TRBV2,-,-,TRBJ2-7,TGTGCCAGCAGTGAACAGGGGAGCTCCTACGAGCAGTACTTC,CASSEQGSSYEQYF
TRBV5-6,-,-,TRBJ1-2,TGTGCCAGCAGCCGGATGAGAGGGACCTATGGCTACACCTTC,CASSRMRGTYGYTF
TRBV29-1,-,-,TRBJ1-1,TGCAGCGTTGTATGGCAGGGCTCGGGCACTGAAGCTTTCTTT,CSVVWQGSGTEAFF